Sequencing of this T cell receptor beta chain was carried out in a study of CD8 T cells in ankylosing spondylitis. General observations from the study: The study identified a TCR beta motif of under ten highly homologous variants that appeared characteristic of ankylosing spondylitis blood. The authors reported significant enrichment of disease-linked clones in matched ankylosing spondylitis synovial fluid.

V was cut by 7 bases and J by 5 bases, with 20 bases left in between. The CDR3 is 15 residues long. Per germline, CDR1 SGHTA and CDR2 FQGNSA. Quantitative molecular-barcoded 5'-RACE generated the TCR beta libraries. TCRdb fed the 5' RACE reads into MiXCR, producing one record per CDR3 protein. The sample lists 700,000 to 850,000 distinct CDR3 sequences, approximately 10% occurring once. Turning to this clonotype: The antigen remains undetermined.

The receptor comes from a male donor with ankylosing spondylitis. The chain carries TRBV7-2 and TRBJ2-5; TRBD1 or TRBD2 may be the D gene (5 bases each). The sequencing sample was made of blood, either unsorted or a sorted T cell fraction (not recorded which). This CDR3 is CASTEGFTGYETQYF. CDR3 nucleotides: TGTGCCAGCACCGAGGGGTTTACGGGGTATGAGACCCAGTACTTC.